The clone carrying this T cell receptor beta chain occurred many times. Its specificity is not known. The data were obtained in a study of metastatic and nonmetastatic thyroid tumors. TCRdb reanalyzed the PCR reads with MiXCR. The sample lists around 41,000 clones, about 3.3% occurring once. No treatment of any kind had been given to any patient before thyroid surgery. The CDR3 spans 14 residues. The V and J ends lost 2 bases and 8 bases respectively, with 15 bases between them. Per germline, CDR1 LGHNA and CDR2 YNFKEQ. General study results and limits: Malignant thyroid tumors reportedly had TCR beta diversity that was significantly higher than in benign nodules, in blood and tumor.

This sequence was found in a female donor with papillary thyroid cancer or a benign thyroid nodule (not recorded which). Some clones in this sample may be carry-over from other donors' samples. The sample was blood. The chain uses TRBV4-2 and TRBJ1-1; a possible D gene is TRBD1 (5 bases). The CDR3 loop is CASSQRAIGAEAFF. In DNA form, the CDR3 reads TGTGCCAGCAGCCAAAGGGCGATAGGGGCCGAAGCTTTCTTT.